A selection of T cell receptor beta chains follows, all from one sample in a study of T cells in Graves' hyperthyroidism and ophthalmopathy. MiXCR, run by TCRdb on the multiplex PCR reads, gives a single entry per CDR3 protein. Of more than 500,000 distinct CDR3 sequences in the sample, 40% to 50% were seen once. The sequencing input was peripheral blood or thyroid tissue (not recorded which). These receptors all come from an adult woman with Graves' disease, either hyperthyroidism or ophthalmopathy (not recorded which). Each CDR3 is given with its conserved first and last residue. The order of the fields is D gene, J gene, clone size, V gene, CDR3 DNA, CDR3 protein. The D gene is left open where the match is weak. Only part of the rows carry a size: once, few, many, or a class if the clone is expanded.

- | TRBJ2-7 | few | TRBV7-6 | TGTGCCAGCAGCTTAGTCGGGGCTCGCGAGCAGTACTTC | CASSLVGAREQYF
- | TRBJ1-1 | - | TRBV4-1 | TGCGCCAGCAGCCAACTGGGACCTAATCCAGCTGAAGCTTTCTTT | CASSQLGPNPAEAFF
TRBD2 | TRBJ2-5 | few | TRBV19 | TGTGCCAGCAGTCCAGGACTAGCGCCCTCTCAAGAGACCCAGTACTTC | CASSPGLAPSQETQYF
- | TRBJ1-2 | many | TRBV19 | TGTGCCAGTAGTCCCCGTGGCGGGAGATATGGCTACACCTTC | CASSPRGGRYGYTF
- | TRBJ2-7 | - | TRBV29-1 | TGCAGCGTTGAAGCCACCGGGACGCCCTACGAGCAGTACTTC | CSVEATGTPYEQYF
TRBD1 | TRBJ1-4 | many | TRBV4-3 | TGCGCCAGCAGCCAAGGTGTGGGGACAGGGGATGAAAAACTGTTTTTT | CASSQGVGTGDEKLFF
TRBD1 | TRBJ1-2 | many | TRBV20-1 | TGCAGTGCTAGTCAGGGGGCCGTCTATGGCTACACCTTC | CSASQGAVYGYTF
- | TRBJ2-6 | few | TRBV19 | TGTGCCAGTAGGAGGTCGGCAAATACCGGGGCCAACGTCCTGACTTTC | CASRRSANTGANVLTF
- | TRBJ2-1 | few | TRBV7-2 | TGTGCCAGCAGCCCCGAAGCAGGAGGGGGAGCAAATGAGCAGTTCTTC | CASSPEAGGGANEQFF
TRBD2 | TRBJ2-5 | few | TRBV4-3 | TGCGCCAGCAGCCAAGATGGGGTAGCCGGGAGGGCCGGGGAGACCCAGTACTTC | CASSQDGVAGRAGETQYF
TRBD1 | TRBJ1-1 | - | TRBV5-4 | TGTGCCAGCGGACCGGCATGGGACAGCGCCACTGAAGCTTTCTTT | CASGPAWDSATEAFF
- | TRBJ2-2 | many | TRBV7-9 | TGTGCCAGCAGCTTAGACAGGGAGAACACCGGGGAGCTGTTTTTT | CASSLDRENTGELFF
TRBD1 | TRBJ1-5 | few | TRBV2 | TGTGCCAGCAGTTGGGACAGTGTTGGTCCCCAGCATTTT | CASSWDSVGPQHF
TRBD1 | TRBJ2-7 | few | TRBV29-1 | TGCAGCGTTGAAAGGGACAGCCAATCCTACGAGCAGTACTTC | CSVERDSQSYEQYF
- | TRBJ2-5 | once | TRBV15 | TGTGCCACCAGCAACCGGCACCAAGAGACCCAGTACTTC | CATSNRHQETQYF
TRBD1 | TRBJ1-1 | many | TRBV20-1 | TGCAGTGCGCCAGGACAGGGTGGGAACACTGAAGCTTTCTTT | CSAPGQGGNTEAFF
- | TRBJ2-7 | many | TRBV20-1 | TGCAGTGCTAGAGATCTAGGGAACAGAGGGTCCTACGAGCAGTACTTC | CSARDLGNRGSYEQYF
- | TRBJ1-3 | many | TRBV7-2 | TGTGCAACTCAACTAAGAATGGGGAACACCATATATTTT | CATQLRMGNTIYF
- | TRBJ2-7 | - | TRBV7-9 | TGTGCCTGGGGACTCGGAACCTACGAGCAGTACTTC | CAWGLGTYEQYF
TRBD2 | TRBJ2-1 | - | TRBV7-8 | TGTGCCAGCAGTACAACTAGCGGGAGCCTCAATGAGCAGTTCTTC | CASSTTSGSLNEQFF
- | TRBJ2-7 | few | TRBV7-2 | TGTGCCAGCAGCTGGTGGGGCTACGAGCAGTACTTC | CASSWWGYEQYF
- | TRBJ1-2 | many | TRBV7-6 | TGTGCCAGCAGCCCCCGTCCGACAGCAAGTAACTATGGCTACACCTTC | CASSPRPTASNYGYTF
TRBD2 | TRBJ2-5 | many | TRBV7-2 | TGTGCCAGCAGCCTGGGGGCTAGCGGGAGGGCCGGAGAGACCCAGTACTTC | CASSLGASGRAGETQYF
- | TRBJ1-5 | - | TRBV7-9 | TGTGCCAGCAGCTCTTGGACGGGTCATAAGCAGCCCCAGCATTTT | CASSSWTGHKQPQHF
TRBD2 | TRBJ2-5 | many | TRBV7-2 | TGTGCCAGCAGCTTAGTGGCTAGCGGGAGACAGACCCAGTACTTC | CASSLVASGRQTQYF
TRBD1 | TRBJ1-1 | - | TRBV3-1 | TGTGCCAGCAGCCAAGACCCCCCAGCCGGGACAGCGAACACTGAAGCTTTCTTT | CASSQDPPAGTANTEAFF
TRBD1 | TRBJ1-2 | many | TRBV9 | TGTGCCAGCAGCGGGGACAGGGGAGCCCATGGCTACACCTTC | CASSGDRGAHGYTF
TRBD1 | TRBJ1-2 | - | TRBV20-1 | TGCAGTGCCTGGGACAGACTCTATGGCTACACCTTC | CSAWDRLYGYTF
- | TRBJ1-2 | - | TRBV7-2 | TGTGCCAGCAGTCCGAATCGGGGGGTTGATGGCTACACCTTC | CASSPNRGVDGYTF
TRBD1 | TRBJ1-6 | once | TRBV9 | TGTGCCAGCAGCGCCGGGACAGTAAATAATTCACCCCTCCACTTT | CASSAGTVNNSPLHF
TRBD1 | TRBJ1-6 | - | TRBV10-2 | TGCGCCAGCAGTACCGGGAACTTAAACCGGGACAGGGGAGGTTCACCCCTCCACTTT | CASSTGNLNRDRGGSPLHF
- | TRBJ1-1 | many | TRBV5-6 | TGTGCCAGCAGCTTGTATGGGGGGCCCGAAGCTTTCTTT | CASSLYGGPEAFF
TRBD1 | TRBJ2-2 | - | TRBV20-1 | TGCAGTGCTAGAGATCTGAGACAGGGTCTCACCGGGGAGCTGTTTTTT | CSARDLRQGLTGELFF
- | TRBJ1-5 | - | TRBV6-4 | TGTGCCAGCAGTCCGACAGGTAATCAGCCCCGGCATTTT | CASSPTGNQPRHF
- | TRBJ2-2 | few | TRBV11-2 | TGTGCCAGCAAAATCCCGACAGGCACCGGGGAGCTGTTTTTT | CASKIPTGTGELFF
- | TRBJ1-4 | - | TRBV24-1 | TGTGCCACCAGTGATGTGGGGGCAGGGTTTGAAAAACTGTTTTTT | CATSDVGAGFEKLFF
TRBD1 | TRBJ2-6 | few | TRBV2 | TGTGCCAGCAAAGGACAGGCTGGGGCCAACGTCCTGACTTTC | CASKGQAGANVLTF